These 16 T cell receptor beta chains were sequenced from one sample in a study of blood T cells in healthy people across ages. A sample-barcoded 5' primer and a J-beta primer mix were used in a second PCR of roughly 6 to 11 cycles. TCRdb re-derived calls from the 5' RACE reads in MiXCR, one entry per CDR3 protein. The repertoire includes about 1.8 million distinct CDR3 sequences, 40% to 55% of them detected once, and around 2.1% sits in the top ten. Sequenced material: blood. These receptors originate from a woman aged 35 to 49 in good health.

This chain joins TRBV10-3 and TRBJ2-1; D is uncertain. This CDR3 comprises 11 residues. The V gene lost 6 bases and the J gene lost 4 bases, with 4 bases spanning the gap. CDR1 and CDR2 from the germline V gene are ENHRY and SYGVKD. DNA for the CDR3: TGTGCCATCAGCGGATACAATGAGCAGTTCTTC. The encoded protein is CAISGYNEQFF.

CDR3 region: CASSRQGGNIYGYTF. CDR3 sequence (DNA): TGTGCCAGCAGCAGGCAGGGGGGTAATATCTATGGCTACACCTTC. The V and J genes are TRBV6-5 and TRBJ1-2; 7 positions agree with TRBD1. This CDR3 spans 15 amino acids. Unmatched junction bases numbered 11, after V lost 6 bases and J lost 4 bases. Germline V gene lookup returns CDR1 MNHEY and CDR2 SVGAGI.

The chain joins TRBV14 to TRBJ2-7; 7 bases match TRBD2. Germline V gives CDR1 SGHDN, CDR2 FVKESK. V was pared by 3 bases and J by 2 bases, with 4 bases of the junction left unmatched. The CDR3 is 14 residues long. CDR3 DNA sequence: TGTGCCAGCAGCCATATCGGGAGGCCCTACGAGCAGTACTTC. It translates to CASSHIGRPYEQYF. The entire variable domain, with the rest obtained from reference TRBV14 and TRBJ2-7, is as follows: EAGVTQFPSHSVIEKGQTVTLRCDPISGHDNLYWYRRVMGKEIKFLLHFVKESKQDESGMPNNRFLAERTGGTYSTLKVQPAELEDSGVYFCASSHIGRPYEQYFGPGTRLTVT.

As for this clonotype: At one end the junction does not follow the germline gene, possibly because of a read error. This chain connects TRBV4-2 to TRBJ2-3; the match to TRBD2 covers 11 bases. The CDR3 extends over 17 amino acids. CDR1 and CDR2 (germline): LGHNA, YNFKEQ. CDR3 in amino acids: CAGSQEGTSGLLDTQYF. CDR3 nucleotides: TGTGCCGGCAGCCAAGAAGGGACTAGCGGATTGTTAGATACGCAGTATTTT.

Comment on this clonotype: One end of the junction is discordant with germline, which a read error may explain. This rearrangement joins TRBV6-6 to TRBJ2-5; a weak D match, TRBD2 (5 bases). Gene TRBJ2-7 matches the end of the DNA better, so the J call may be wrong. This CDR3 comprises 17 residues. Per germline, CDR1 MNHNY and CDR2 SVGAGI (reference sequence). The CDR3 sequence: CASRYSRVAVTSYEQYF. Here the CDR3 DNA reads TGTGCCAGCAGGTACTCGAGGGTGGCGGTTACCTCCTACGAGCAGTACTTC.

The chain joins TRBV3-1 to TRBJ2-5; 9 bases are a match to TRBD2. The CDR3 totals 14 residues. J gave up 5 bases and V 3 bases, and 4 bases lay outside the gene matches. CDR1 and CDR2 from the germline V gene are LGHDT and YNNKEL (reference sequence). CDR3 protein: CASSQRGGGETQYF. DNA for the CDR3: TGTGCCAGCAGCCAGCGGGGGGGCGGTGAGACCCAGTACTTC.

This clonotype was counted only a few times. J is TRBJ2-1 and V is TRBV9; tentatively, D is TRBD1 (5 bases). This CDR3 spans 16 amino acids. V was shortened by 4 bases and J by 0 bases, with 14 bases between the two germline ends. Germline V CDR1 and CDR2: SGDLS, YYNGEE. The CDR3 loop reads CASSLSTGSSYNEQFF. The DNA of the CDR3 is TGTGCCAGCAGCCTTTCTACAGGCAGCTCCTACAATGAGCAGTTCTTC.

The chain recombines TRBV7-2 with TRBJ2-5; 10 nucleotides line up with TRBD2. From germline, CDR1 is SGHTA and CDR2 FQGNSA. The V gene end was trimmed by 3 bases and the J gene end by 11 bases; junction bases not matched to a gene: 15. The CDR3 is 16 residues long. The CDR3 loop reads CASSLDFSGGRGEQYF. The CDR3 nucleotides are TGTGCCAGCAGCTTGGACTTTAGCGGGGGGCGGGGTGAGCAGTACTTC. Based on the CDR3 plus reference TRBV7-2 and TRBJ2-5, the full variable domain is GAGVSQSPSNKVTEKGKDVELRCDPISGHTALYWYRQSLGQGLEFLIYFQGNSAPDKSGLPSDRFSAERTGGSVSTLTIQRTQQEDSAVYLCASSLDFSGGRGEQYFGPGTRLLVL.

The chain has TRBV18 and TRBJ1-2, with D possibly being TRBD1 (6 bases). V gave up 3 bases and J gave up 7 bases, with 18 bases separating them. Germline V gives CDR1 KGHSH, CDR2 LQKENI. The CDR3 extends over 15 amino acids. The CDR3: CASSPGTLSPFGYTF. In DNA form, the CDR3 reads TGTGCCAGCTCACCGGGGACACTATCCCCCTTTGGCTACACCTTC.

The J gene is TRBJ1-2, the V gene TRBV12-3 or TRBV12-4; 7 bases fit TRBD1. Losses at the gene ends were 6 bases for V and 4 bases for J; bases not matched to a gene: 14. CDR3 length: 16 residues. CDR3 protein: CASSFMTGPVPYGYTF. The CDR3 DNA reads TGTGCCAGCAGCTTCATGACAGGGCCGGTGCCCTATGGCTACACCTTC.

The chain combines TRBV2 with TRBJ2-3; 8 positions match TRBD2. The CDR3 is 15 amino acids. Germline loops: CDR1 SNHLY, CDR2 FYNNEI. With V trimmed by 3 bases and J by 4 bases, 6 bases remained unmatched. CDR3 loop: CASSERRGDADTQYF. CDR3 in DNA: TGTGCCAGCAGTGAGAGGCGGGGGGACGCAGATACGCAGTATTTT.

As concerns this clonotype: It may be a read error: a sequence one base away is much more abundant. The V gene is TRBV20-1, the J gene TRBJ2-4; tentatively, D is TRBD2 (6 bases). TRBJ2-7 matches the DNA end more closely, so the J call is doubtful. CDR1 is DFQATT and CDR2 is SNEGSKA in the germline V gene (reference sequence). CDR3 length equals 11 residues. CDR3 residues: CSACGAYEQYF. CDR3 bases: TGCAGTGCTTGCGGGGCCTACGAGCAGTACTTC.

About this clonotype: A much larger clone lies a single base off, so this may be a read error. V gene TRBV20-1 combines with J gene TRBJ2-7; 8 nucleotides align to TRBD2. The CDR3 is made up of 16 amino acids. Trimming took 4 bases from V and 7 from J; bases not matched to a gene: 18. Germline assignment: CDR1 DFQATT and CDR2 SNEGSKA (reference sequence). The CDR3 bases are TGCAGTGCTAAACCCCCCCTAGCGGGCCAATACAATGAGCAGTACTTC. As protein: CSAKPPLAGQYNEQYF.

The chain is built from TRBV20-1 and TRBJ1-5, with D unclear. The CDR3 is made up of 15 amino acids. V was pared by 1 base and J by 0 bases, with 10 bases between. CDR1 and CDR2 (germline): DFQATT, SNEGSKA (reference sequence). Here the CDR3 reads CSARGGEISNQPQHF. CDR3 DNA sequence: TGCAGTGCTAGAGGTGGGGAGATTAGCAATCAGCCCCAGCATTTT.

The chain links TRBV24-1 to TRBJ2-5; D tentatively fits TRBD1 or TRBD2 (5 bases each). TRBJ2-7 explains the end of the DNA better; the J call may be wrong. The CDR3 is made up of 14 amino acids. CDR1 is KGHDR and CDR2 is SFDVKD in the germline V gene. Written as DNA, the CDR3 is TGTGCCACCAGTGCAGGGACGGGATTTTACGAGCAGTACTTC. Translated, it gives CATSAGTGFYEQYF.

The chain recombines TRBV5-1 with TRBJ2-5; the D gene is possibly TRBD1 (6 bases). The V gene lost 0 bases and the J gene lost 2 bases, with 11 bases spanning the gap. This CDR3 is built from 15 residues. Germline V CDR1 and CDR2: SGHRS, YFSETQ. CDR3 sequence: CASSLEMTGQETQYF. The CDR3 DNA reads TGCGCCAGCAGCTTGGAGATGACAGGTCAAGAGACCCAGTACTTC. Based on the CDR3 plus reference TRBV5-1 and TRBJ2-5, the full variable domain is KAGVTQTPRYLIKTRGQQVTLSCSPISGHRSVSWYQQTPGQGLQFLFEYFSETQRNKGNFPGRFSGRQFSNSRSEMNVSTLELGDSALYLCASSLEMTGQETQYFGPGTRLLVL.